Presented here are 22 T cell receptor beta chains from one specimen sequenced in a study of T cell repertoires in cytomegalovirus infection. TCRdb redid the calling of the reads with MiXCR, one entry per CDR3 protein. The repertoire consists of roughly 300,000 distinct CDR3 sequences, with roughly 25% occurring once and the leading ten covering more than 11%. The sequenced sample consisted of PBMCs. All receptors come from a human donor in good health (CMV status not recorded). Some clones in this sample may be carry-over from other donors' samples.

This clonotype was found a few times. The J gene is TRBJ2-3, the V gene TRBV14; TRBD2 aligns across 8 bases. CDR1 SGHDN and CDR2 FVKESK come from the germline V gene. The V gene end was trimmed by 1 base and the J gene end by 0 bases; junction bases not matched to a gene: 12. CDR3 length equals 19 residues. The chain's CDR3 is CASSQAKGPRLASTDTQYF. CDR3 coding DNA: TGTGCCAGCAGCCAAGCTAAGGGGCCGAGACTAGCGAGCACAGATACGCAGTATTTT. The full variable domain, rest sourced from reference TRBV14 and TRBJ2-3, is EAGVTQFPSHSVIEKGQTVTLRCDPISGHDNLYWYRRVMGKEIKFLLHFVKESKQDESGMPNNRFLAERTGGTYSTLKVQPAELEDSGVYFCASSQAKGPRLASTDTQYFGPGTRLTVL.

The chain is built from TRBV11-2 and TRBJ2-2, with D hard to call. The CDR3 contains 14 residues. In germline, CDR1 is SGHAT, CDR2 FQNNGV. Trimming pared 0 bases from V and 7 bases from J, leaving 9 bases between. CDR3 in DNA: TGTGCCAGCAGCTTAGATCGGGTTAACGGGGAGCTGTTTTTT. It specifies CASSLDRVNGELFF.

Note on this clonotype: This may be a read error: a much more frequent sequence differs by one nucleotide. This chain connects TRBV7-2 to TRBJ2-7; 7 bases match TRBD2. This CDR3 spans 15 amino acids. Germline CDR1 SGHTA, CDR2 FQGNSA. CDR3 bases: TGTGCCAGCAGTTTAGGTAAAGCGGGACTCTGCGAGCAGTACTTC. This gives the protein CASSLGKAGLCEQYF.

This clonotype was seen just once. The V gene is TRBV28, the J gene TRBJ2-5; 14 nucleotides match TRBD2. This CDR3 has 15 residues. Looked up from germline, CDR1 is MDHEN and CDR2 is SYDVKM. V was clipped by 6 bases and J by 5 bases; unmatched bases: 5. The DNA of the CDR3 is TGTGCCAGCAGCCGGAGGACTAGCGGGAGGGAGACCCAGTACTTC. Its translation is CASSRRTSGRETQYF.

In its sample, this clonotype was seen many times. The gene calls are TRBV7-2 and TRBJ2-3; D is unclear. CDR1 is SGHTA, CDR2 FQGNSA, per germline. The CDR3 is made up of 13 amino acids. Trimming left V 3 bases short and J 2 bases short, with 6 bases between. The CDR3 here is CASSFRLTDTQYF. CDR3 bases: TGTGCCAGCAGCTTCCGCCTCACAGATACGCAGTATTTT.

This clonotype was recorded a few times. This chain links TRBV6-5 with TRBJ1-5; D gene ambiguous. This CDR3 comprises 14 residues. The germline CDR1 and CDR2 sequences are MNHEY and SVGAGI. V was trimmed by 6 bases and J by 0 bases, leaving 9 bases between them. CDR3 in amino acids: CASRSVNSNQPQHF. Written as DNA, the CDR3 is TGTGCCAGCAGATCAGTGAATAGCAATCAGCCCCAGCATTTT.

This clonotype was recorded a few times. The rearrangement links TRBV18 to TRBJ2-7; D unresolved. V was pared by 1 base and J by 3 bases, with 10 bases between. In germline, CDR1 is KGHSH, CDR2 LQKENI. There are 14 residues in the CDR3. CDR3 bases: TGTGCCAGCTCACCACGCGGACGGAGCTACGAGCAGTACTTC. Translated, it gives CASSPRGRSYEQYF.

This clonotype came up many times. DNA of the CDR3: TGTGCCAGCAGCTTAGTCGGGAATCCTGGGGCCAACGTCCTGACTTTC. Amino acid sequence: CASSLVGNPGANVLTF. The rearrangement links TRBV7-2 to TRBJ2-6; maybe TRBD2 (5 bases). The germline CDR1 and CDR2 sequences are SGHTA and FQGNSA. V was pared by 1 base and J by 2 bases, with 9 bases between. This CDR3 is built from 16 residues.

This clonotype showed up many times. V gene TRBV7-2 combines with J gene TRBJ2-1, with 7 positions matching TRBD2. The CDR3 runs to 17 residues. Germline CDR1 SGHTA, CDR2 FQGNSA. V shed 5 bases, J shed 4 bases, and the junction held 14 bases outside the gene matches. In DNA form, the CDR3 reads TGTGCCAGCAGCCCGGGTAGAAGGCTAGCGGAGTACAATGAGCAGTTCTTC. Amino acids: CASSPGRRLAEYNEQFF.

Ten or more counts support this clonotype. The gene calls are TRBV7-2 and TRBJ1-2, with D unclear. Trimming removed 1 base at V and 2 bases at J, with 11 bases between. Germline-derived CDR1 and CDR2 are SGHTA and FQGNSA. This CDR3 is 15 amino acids long. The CDR3 is CASSLGTGSNYGYTF. In DNA form, the CDR3 reads TGTGCCAGCAGCTTAGGAACGGGATCGAACTATGGCTACACCTTC.

This clonotype has ten or more counts. This sequence joins TRBV27 and TRBJ2-3; D uncertain. Germline V gene sequence: CDR1 MNHEY, CDR2 SMNVEV (reference sequence). The CDR3 length is 16 residues. The V end was cut by 3 bases, the J end by 1 base, with 14 bases between. CDR3 region: CASSLRGKRGTDTQYF. As DNA, the CDR3 is TGTGCCAGCAGTTTGCGAGGTAAAAGGGGCACAGATACGCAGTATTTT.

The V and J genes are TRBV5-1 and TRBJ2-1; 9 nucleotides align to TRBD2. CDR1 is SGHRS, CDR2 YFSETQ, per germline. The trim removed 0 bases at V and 6 bases at J, leaving 7 bases unmatched. CDR3 size: 16 residues. Here the CDR3 DNA reads TGCGCCAGCAGCTTGGGGGTTGGCGGGAGGGCCAATGAGCAGTTCTTC. This sequence encodes CASSLGVGGRANEQFF.

At least ten counts were recorded for this clonotype. V and J are TRBV28 and TRBJ2-5; 7 bases line up with TRBD2. V shed 4 bases and J 7 bases; nucleotides not matched to a gene: 18. Germline CDR1 and CDR2: MDHEN and SYDVKM. The CDR3 has 17 amino acids. The CDR3 is CASSSSSRDYSGGTQYF. The DNA for the CDR3 is TGTGCCAGCAGTTCCTCCTCCCGGGACTATAGTGGCGGGACCCAGTACTTC.

This clonotype showed up many times. The rearrangement joins TRBV7-2 to TRBJ2-5, with TRBD2 identical over 13 bases. Germline V gives CDR1 SGHTA, CDR2 FQGNSA. V was clipped by 1 base and J by 7 bases; unmatched bases: 6. The CDR3 covers 16 residues. The CDR3 is CASSLEGLAGTGTQYF. CDR3 DNA: TGTGCCAGCAGCTTAGAGGGACTAGCGGGAACGGGGACCCAGTACTTC.

At least ten counts were recorded for this clonotype. The gene calls are TRBV7-3 and TRBJ1-1; D remains ambiguous. CDR1 and CDR2 from the germline V gene are SGHTA and FQGTGA. V was shortened by 1 base and J by 0 bases, with 6 bases between the two germline ends. The CDR3 consists of 14 residues. The CDR3: CASSLSDMNTEAFF. CDR3 sequence (DNA): TGTGCCAGCAGCTTAAGTGATATGAACACTGAAGCTTTCTTT.

This clonotype was seen many times. V is TRBV6-1 and J is TRBJ2-3, with TRBD2 identical over 14 bases. Trimming took 0 bases from V and 6 from J; bases not matched to a gene: 5. The CDR3 runs to 17 residues. Looked up from germline, CDR1 is MNHNS and CDR2 is SASEGT. The CDR3 region is CASSEATSGRGRDTQYF. CDR3 nucleotides: TGTGCCAGCAGTGAAGCGACTAGCGGGAGGGGCAGGGATACGCAGTATTTT.

This clonotype appeared a few times. This sequence joins TRBV6-2 or TRBV6-3 and TRBJ2-3, with 11 bases that match TRBD2. CDR1 and CDR2 (germline): MNHEY, SVGEGT. J gave up 5 bases and V 2 bases, and 6 bases lay outside the gene matches. This CDR3 contains 16 residues. In DNA, the CDR3 is TGTGCCAGCAGTTACCTAACTAGCGGGAGTGAAGATACGCAGTATTTT. It encodes CASSYLTSGSEDTQYF.

The rearrangement joins TRBV20-1 to TRBJ2-5; D uncertain. CDR1 and CDR2 from the germline V gene are DFQATT and SNEGSKA (reference sequence). The CDR3 runs 15 residues. Trimming left V 0 bases short and J 5 bases short, with 16 bases between. CDR3 residues: CSARDFTLSEETQYF. The CDR3 DNA is TGCAGTGCTAGAGACTTTACACTAAGTGAGGAGACCCAGTACTTC.

The chain recombines TRBV7-2 with TRBJ2-1; 11 nucleotides agree with TRBD2. J was trimmed by 9 bases and V by 2 bases; bases with no gene match: 3. Germline CDR1 SGHTA, CDR2 FQGNSA. The CDR3 has 14 amino acids. The DNA for the CDR3 is TGTGCCAGCAGCTTAACTAGCGGGAGAGCTGAGCAGTTCTTC. Its translation: CASSLTSGRAEQFF.

The chain recombines TRBV6-6 with TRBJ2-3; TRBD1 matches 7 bases. The CDR3 length is 15 residues. Germline CDR1 is MNHNY and CDR2 is SVGAGI (reference sequence). The V gene end was trimmed by 2 bases and the J gene end by 3 bases; junction bases not matched to a gene: 5. Here the CDR3 reads CASSYPKGATDTQYF. The CDR3 DNA is TGTGCCAGCAGTTACCCTAAGGGGGCAACAGATACGCAGTATTTT.

The rearrangement joins TRBV12-5 to TRBJ2-1; D might be TRBD2 (6 bases). CDR1 and CDR2 from the germline V gene are LGHNT and FRNRAP. Trimming removed 3 bases from V and 2 bases from J, with 11 bases in between. This CDR3 spans 15 amino acids. The CDR3: CASGFGSGPYNEQFF. The DNA for the CDR3 is TGTGCTAGTGGTTTCGGTAGCGGCCCCTACAATGAGCAGTTCTTC.

This chain connects TRBV4-1 to TRBJ1-2, with unresolved D. Trimming took off 0 bases at V and 4 bases at J, with 9 bases between the two ends. In germline, CDR1 is MGHRA, CDR2 YSYEKL. The CDR3 is 14 amino acids. The CDR3 protein is CASSQEDERYGYTF. In DNA, the CDR3 is TGCGCCAGCAGCCAAGAAGACGAGCGCTATGGCTACACCTTC.